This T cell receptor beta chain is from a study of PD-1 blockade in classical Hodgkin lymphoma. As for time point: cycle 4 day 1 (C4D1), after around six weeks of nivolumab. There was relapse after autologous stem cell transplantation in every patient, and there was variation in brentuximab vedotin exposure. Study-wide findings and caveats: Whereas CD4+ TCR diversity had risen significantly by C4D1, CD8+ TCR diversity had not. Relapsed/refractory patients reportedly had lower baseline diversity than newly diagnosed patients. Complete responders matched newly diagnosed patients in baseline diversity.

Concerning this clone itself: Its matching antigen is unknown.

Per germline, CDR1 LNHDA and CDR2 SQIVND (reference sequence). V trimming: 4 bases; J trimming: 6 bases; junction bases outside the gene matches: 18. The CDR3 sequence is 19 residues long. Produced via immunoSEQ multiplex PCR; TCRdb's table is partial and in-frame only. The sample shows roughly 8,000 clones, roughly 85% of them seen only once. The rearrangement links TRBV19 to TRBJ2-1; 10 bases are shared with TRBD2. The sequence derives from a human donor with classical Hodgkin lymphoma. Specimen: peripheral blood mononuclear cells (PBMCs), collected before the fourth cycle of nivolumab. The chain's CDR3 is CASSTQSGTSVSSTNEQFF. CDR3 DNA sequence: TGTGCCAGTAGTACACAATCCGGGACTAGCGTTTCCAGTACCAATGAGCAGTTCTTC.